The 10 T cell receptor beta chains presented below share a single source sample, sequenced in a study of cytomegalovirus exposure and HLA in healthy donors. PCR primers comprised 60 Vbeta and 13 Jbeta primers. TCRdb's table, derived via immunoSEQ multiplex PCR, lists solely in-frame clones and lacks some. The repertoire holds 120,000 to 150,000 clones, with 80% as singletons. Sample: PBMCs. Receptors originate from a male donor in good health and CMV-seronegative.

The chain links TRBV19 to TRBJ2-6; D is possibly TRBD1 (5 bases). Germline loops: CDR1 LNHDA, CDR2 SQIVND (reference sequence). The CDR3 runs 17 residues. V lost 4 bases, J lost 0 bases, and 13 bases lay in between. The CDR3 sequence is CASSKGLLSSGANVLTF. The CDR3, as DNA: TGTGCCAGTAGTAAGGGGCTCTTAAGCTCTGGGGCCAACGTCCTGACTTTC.

The chain recombines TRBV2 with TRBJ2-7; 11 bases fit TRBD2. This CDR3 comprises 12 residues. J was trimmed by 5 bases and V by 7 bases; bases with no gene match: 1. CDR1 SNHLY and CDR2 FYNNEI come from the germline V gene. This CDR3 is CASTLAGDEQYF. DNA of the CDR3: TGTGCCAGCACACTAGCGGGGGACGAGCAGTACTTC.

The V call is TRBV11-2, the J call TRBJ2-3, with D possibly being TRBD1 (8 bases). The ends were cut back, 5 bases at V and 5 bases at J, with 20 bases in the middle. CDR1 and CDR2 from the germline V gene are SGHAT and FQNNGV. The CDR3 is 16 amino acids. CDR3 residues: CASSHTTGASGDTQYF. The CDR3 bases are TGTGCCAGCAGCCATACGACAGGGGCTAGCGGAGATACGCAGTATTTT.

The rearrangement links TRBV6-1 to TRBJ1-4; 8 bases align to TRBD1. Trimming took 6 bases from V and 6 from J; bases not matched to a gene: 3. CDR3 length: 13 amino acids. From germline, CDR1 is MNHNS and CDR2 SASEGT. CDR3 protein: CASSMTGDEKLFF. In DNA, the CDR3 is TGTGCCAGCAGCATGACAGGGGATGAAAAACTGTTTTTT.

The chain couples TRBV7-9 to TRBJ2-3; maybe TRBD1 (5 bases). V shed 2 bases and J shed 1 base, with 10 bases lying between them. Germline-derived CDR1 and CDR2 are SEHNR and FQNEAQ (reference sequence). The CDR3 totals 15 residues. CDR3 bases: TGTGCCAGCAGCTTAACGGACACTGGCACAGATACGCAGTATTTT. Its protein is CASSLTDTGTDTQYF.

The V and J genes are TRBV7-3 and TRBJ2-2, with TRBD2 as a possible D gene (7 bases). V was pared by 5 bases and J by 4 bases, with 17 bases between. CDR3 length: 16 residues. CDR1 is SGHTA and CDR2 is FQGTGA in the germline V gene. The CDR3 DNA reads TGTGCCAGCAGCCTGGCGGGGGCGACGGTCACCGGGGAGCTGTTTTTT. Translation: CASSLAGATVTGELFF.

Note on this clone: The junction departs from the called germline gene at one end, perhaps through a read error. The rearrangement uses TRBV7-9 and TRBJ2-5; D is unresolved. Germline V gene data show CDR1 as SEHNR and CDR2 as FQNEAQ (reference sequence). The CDR3 consists of 13 residues. CDR3: CSSSFAEEETQYF. The CDR3 nucleotides read TGTTCCAGCAGCTTTGCAGAGGAAGAGACCCAGTACTTC.

DNA for the CDR3: TGTGCCAGCACCCCGGGAGGAGATGAAAAACTGTTTTTT. Amino acids: CASTPGGDEKLFF. The chain employs TRBV28 and TRBJ1-4, with D unclear. V lost 7 bases and J lost 6, with 12 bases in between. CDR3 size: 13 residues. Looked up from germline, CDR1 is MDHEN and CDR2 is SYDVKM.

The chain has TRBV6-5 and TRBJ1-6; 7 nucleotides agree with TRBD1. V lost 6 bases and J lost 7; bases outside the gene matches: 6. Germline lookup yields CDR1 MNHEY and CDR2 SVGAGI. The length of the CDR3 is 14 residues. The CDR3 bases are TGTGCCAGCAGACCGGGACAGATGAATTCACCCCTCCACTTT. Protein: CASRPGQMNSPLHF.

The genes are TRBV5-6 and TRBJ1-2; D unclear. V shed 4 bases and J shed 8 bases, with 18 bases lying between them. The length of the CDR3 is 14 residues. The germline gives CDR1 SGHDT, CDR2 YYEEEE. The CDR3 DNA is TGTGCCAGCAGCCTGGAAGGAGAACGACGGGGCTACACCTTC. Translating it yields CASSLEGERRGYTF.